A single sample is the source of the 27 T cell receptor beta chains below, sequenced in a study of cytomegalovirus exposure and HLA in healthy donors. TCRdb's copy holds only in-frame clones and misses some; the assay was immunoSEQ multiplex PCR. The repertoire includes around 200,000 clones, about 81% of them detected once, and around 1.2% sits in the top ten. Sequenced: PBMCs. These receptors were taken from a woman in her 30s in good health and CMV-seronegative.

Notes on this clone: With a much larger clone just one base away, this may be a read error. The J gene is TRBJ1-1, the V gene TRBV27; D call uncertain. The length of the CDR3 is 13 residues. V lost 2 bases and J lost 1, with 5 bases in between. CDR1 and CDR2 (germline): MNHEY, SMNVEV (reference sequence). This CDR3 reads CASSLQENTEAFF. The CDR3 nucleotides are TGTGCCAGCAGTTTACAGGAGAACACTGAAGCTTTCTTT.

The rearrangement joins TRBV10-1 to TRBJ2-3; 11 bases are shared with TRBD2. CDR3 length equals 14 residues. J was trimmed by 2 bases and V by 6 bases; bases with no gene match: 1. Germline V lookup: CDR1 WNHNN, CDR2 SYGVQD (reference sequence). CDR3 coding DNA: TGCGCCAGCAGACTAGCGGGAGACACAGATACGCAGTATTTT. Translating it yields CASRLAGDTDTQYF.

This clone was recorded at least ten times. This chain uses TRBV4-2 with TRBJ1-1; D call uncertain. The CDR3 loop spans 13 amino acids. V shed 1 base and J shed 1 base, with 4 bases lying between them. Germline V gene data show CDR1 as LGHNA and CDR2 as YNFKEQ. The CDR3 loop reads CASSQAGNTEAFF. The CDR3 DNA reads as TGTGCCAGCAGCCAAGCAGGGAACACTGAAGCTTTCTTT.

The V call is TRBV7-2, the J call TRBJ1-1, with 8 nucleotides matching TRBD1. Germline V gene data show CDR1 as SGHTA and CDR2 as FQGNSA. This CDR3 region has 15 residues. J gave up 1 base and V 5 bases, and 6 bases lay outside the gene matches. The CDR3 sequence is CASSPDGQGNTEAFF. DNA of the CDR3: TGTGCCAGCAGCCCCGACGGACAGGGGAACACTGAAGCTTTCTTT.

V usage is TRBV29-1 and J usage is TRBJ1-6, with a tentative D call TRBD1 (6 bases). Germline V gene data show CDR1 as SQVTM and CDR2 as ANQGSEA. V dropped 8 bases and J dropped 6 bases, with 23 bases sitting between them. This CDR3 has 16 residues. The DNA for the CDR3 is TGCAGCTTTTCCTTGAGGCACAGGGCTCTTAATTCACCCCTCCACTTT. This translates into CSFSLRHRALNSPLHF.

The V call is TRBV7-7, the J call TRBJ2-7, with TRBD2 as a possible D gene (5 bases). CDR1 and CDR2 from the germline V gene are SSHAT and FNYEAQ (reference sequence). V lost 2 bases, J lost 7 bases, and 15 bases lay in between. The CDR3 sequence is 14 residues long. The CDR3 loop reads CASSLNPQSGEQYF. CDR3 DNA sequence: TGTGCCAGCAGCTTAAACCCCCAATCGGGAGAGCAGTACTTC. Complete variable domain (other parts from reference TRBV7-7 and TRBJ2-7): GAGVSQSPRYKVTKRGQDVTLRCDPISSHATLYWYQQALGQGPEFLTYFNYEAQPDKSGLPSDRFSAERPEGSISTLTIQRTEQRDSAMYRCASSLNPQSGEQYFGPGTRLTVT.

V and J are TRBV4-2 and TRBJ2-2; 7 nucleotides align to TRBD2. Per the germline V gene, CDR1 is LGHNA and CDR2 is YNFKEQ. The J segment lost 3 bases and the V segment lost 0 bases, leaving 7 bases of the junction unmatched. The CDR3 loop spans 17 amino acids. CDR3 region: CASSQDPGRDYTGELFF. CDR3 DNA: TGTGCCAGCAGCCAAGATCCGGGGAGGGATTACACCGGGGAGCTGTTTTTT.

This clone was recorded a few times. The rearrangement joins TRBV6-1 to TRBJ2-1, with 11 bases fitting TRBD2. J gave up 5 bases and V 8 bases, and 2 bases lay outside the gene matches. The germline gives CDR1 MNHNS, CDR2 SASEGT. The CDR3 is 13 residues long. The CDR3 region has the DNA TGTGCCAGCCGGGGACTAGCGGACAATGAGCAGTTCTTC. Amino acid sequence: CASRGLADNEQFF.

This chain's CDR3 is CASSSQIDGNYGYTF. The CDR3 region has the DNA TGTGCCAGCAGTTCCCAAATAGACGGGAACTATGGCTACACCTTC. The chain recombines TRBV6-6 with TRBJ1-2, with unresolved D. Germline lookup yields CDR1 MNHNY and CDR2 SVGAGI (reference sequence). The CDR3 has 15 amino acids. The germline V and J ends were trimmed by 4 bases and 2 bases, with 14 bases remaining between them.

The chain uses TRBV5-1 and TRBJ2-2; 10 bases align to TRBD1. The V and J ends lost 3 bases and 3 bases, in that order; junction bases with no gene match: 5. The CDR3 covers 16 residues. Germline CDR1 SGHRS, CDR2 YFSETQ. This chain's CDR3 is CASSSDRGRYTGELFF. The CDR3 region has the DNA TGCGCCAGCAGCTCGGACAGGGGGAGGTACACCGGGGAGCTGTTTTTT.

The genes are TRBV6-1 and TRBJ1-2; D not resolved. Trimming shortened V by 6 bases and J by 4 bases, and 15 bases separated the two germline ends. CDR3 length: 14 amino acids. Germline lookup yields CDR1 MNHNS and CDR2 SASEGT. The CDR3 region has the DNA TGTGCCAGCAGGTGGGCCGAGCTATCCTATGGCTACACCTTC. Translated, it gives CASRWAELSYGYTF.

The genes are TRBV5-1 and TRBJ1-5; D remains unclear. CDR1 is SGHRS, CDR2 YFSETQ, per germline. V lost 4 bases and J 1 base, leaving 15 bases between the germline ends. The CDR3 is 16 amino acids. Written as DNA, the CDR3 is TGCGCCAGCAGCCTGCTCCCGGGAGCAAGCAATCAGCCCCAGCATTTT. The encoded protein is CASSLLPGASNQPQHF.

This rearrangement joins TRBV4-1 to TRBJ2-3, with D perhaps TRBD1 (7 bases). With 0 bases removed from V and 6 bases from J, the gap between germline ends came to 19 bases. Germline V gene sequence: CDR1 MGHRA, CDR2 YSYEKL. This CDR3 has 17 residues. In nucleotides, the CDR3 is TGCGCCAGCAGCCAAGATGCGGCAGGGGGGTTGGCGGATACGCAGTATTTT. The encoded protein is CASSQDAAGGLADTQYF.

This chain joins TRBV7-2 and TRBJ1-5; 7 bases map to TRBD1. The germline V gene encodes CDR1 SGHTA and CDR2 FQGNSA. Losses at the gene ends were 3 bases for V and 5 bases for J; bases not matched to a gene: 1. The CDR3 contains 13 residues. The CDR3 DNA follows: TGTGCCAGCAGCTTCCAGGGGGATCAGCCCCAGCATTTT. This gives the protein CASSFQGDQPQHF.

V is TRBV11-2 and J is TRBJ2-3, with 10 nucleotides matching TRBD1. Germline loops: CDR1 SGHAT, CDR2 FQNNGV. The CDR3 totals 16 residues. Germline trimming cut 5 bases from V and 2 bases from J; bases unmatched to any gene: 7. The CDR3 coding sequence is TGTGCCAGCAGCATCTTCGGACAGGGGGTCACAGATACGCAGTATTTT. Encoded protein: CASSIFGQGVTDTQYF.

On this clone: The junction does not match germline at one end; this may be a read error. The chain uses TRBV5-1 and TRBJ2-1; TRBD1 is a possible D gene (5 bases). The CDR3 contains 13 residues. Germline CDR1 SGHRS, CDR2 YFSETQ. CDR3: CASSLATEGVQVF. The CDR3 region has the DNA TGCGCCAGCAGCTTGGCGACGGAAGGGGTGCAGGTCTTC.

The chain links TRBV5-1 to TRBJ2-7; 9 nucleotides match TRBD2. CDR1 and CDR2 (germline): SGHRS, YFSETQ. Trimming at V came to 0 bases and at J to 2 bases, leaving 6 bases not matched to a gene. The CDR3 contains 16 residues. For the CDR3, the DNA is TGCGCCAGCAGCTTGGTATCTAGCGGGGCTCCCTACGAGCAGTACTTC. Translating it yields CASSLVSSGAPYEQYF.

V is TRBV6-1 and J is TRBJ2-1; no reliable D call. Germline loops: CDR1 MNHNS, CDR2 SASEGT. The CDR3 consists of 13 residues. V lost 6 bases and J 6 bases, leaving 12 bases between the germline ends. This chain's CDR3 is CASRAAWLNEQFF. DNA of the CDR3: TGTGCCAGCAGGGCCGCTTGGCTCAATGAGCAGTTCTTC.

The V and J genes are TRBV5-4 and TRBJ2-5; D gene ambiguous. CDR3 length: 14 residues. Trimming stripped 0 bases from V and 0 bases from J, with 6 bases between. CDR1 SGHNT and CDR2 YYREEE come from the germline V gene (reference sequence). In DNA form, the CDR3 reads TGTGCCAGCAGCTTGGACTCGGACCAAGAGACCCAGTACTTC. Translation gives CASSLDSDQETQYF.

The rearrangement joins TRBV21-1 to TRBJ1-4. TRBV21-1 is flagged as a pseudogene. The CDR3 sequence is 13 residues long. The CDR3 sequence is CASSGGTFEKLFF. The CDR3, as DNA: TGTGCCAGCAGCGGGGGGACTTTCGAAAAACTGTTTTTT.

J is TRBJ2-7 and V is TRBV4-1; D perhaps matches TRBD2 (5 bases). The germline V and J ends were trimmed by 0 bases and 6 bases, with 18 bases remaining between them. The CDR3 sequence is 16 residues long. Germline V gene data show CDR1 as MGHRA and CDR2 as YSYEKL. Written as DNA, the CDR3 is TGCGCCAGCAGCCAAGATCAACGGGGAAAAAACGGCGAGCAGTACTTC. Its protein is CASSQDQRGKNGEQYF.

A few counts support this clone. The chain has TRBV5-6 and TRBJ1-5; D gene unclear. The CDR3 covers 14 residues. V was cut by 3 bases and J by 3 bases, with 10 bases left in between. Germline V CDR1 and CDR2: SGHDT, YYEEEE. The CDR3 reads CASSSVQVNQPQHF. In DNA form, the CDR3 reads TGTGCCAGCAGCTCTGTTCAGGTCAATCAGCCCCAGCATTTT.

The V call is TRBV15, the J call TRBJ2-2; D ambiguous. CDR3 length equals 15 residues. Germline loops: CDR1 LNHNV, CDR2 YYDKDF (reference sequence). V gave up 3 bases and J gave up 7 bases, with 15 bases separating them. This chain's CDR3 is CATSRIDGRIGELFF. The CDR3 nucleotides read TGTGCCACCAGCAGGATCGATGGGCGAATCGGGGAGCTGTTTTTT.

The CDR3 region is CASSSGNGVPVPQYF. In nucleotides, the CDR3 is TGTGCCAGCAGCTCCGGGAATGGGGTGCCCGTGCCGCAGTATTTT. The rearrangement links TRBV6-4 to TRBJ2-3; the D gene is possibly TRBD2 (5 bases). CDR1 is MRHNA and CDR2 is SNTAGT in the germline V gene. Deletions cut 6 bases from V and 10 bases from J, with 23 bases between. The length of the CDR3 is 15 residues.

J is TRBJ2-2 and V is TRBV30; D is perhaps TRBD2 (6 bases). Germline CDR1 reads GTSNPN; CDR2 reads SVGIG (reference sequence). V was trimmed by 3 bases and J by 2 bases, leaving 10 bases between them. The CDR3 sequence is 14 residues long. CDR3 bases: TGTGCCTGGAGGTCGGGGACTAACACCGGGGAGCTGTTTTTT. Translated, it gives CAWRSGTNTGELFF.

The chain couples TRBV7-4 to TRBJ2-7; maybe TRBD2 (6 bases). The CDR3 is made up of 12 amino acids. Deletions cut 5 bases from V and 4 bases from J, with 9 bases between. Germline lookup yields CDR1 SGHVT and CDR2 SQSDAQ. The CDR3 sequence is CASSPRGYEQYF. The CDR3 nucleotides are TGTGCCAGCAGCCCTCGGGGGTACGAGCAGTACTTC.

The V and J genes are TRBV6-5 and TRBJ2-7, with 12 positions matching TRBD2. Germline values: CDR1 MNHEY, CDR2 SVGAGI. This CDR3 spans 13 amino acids. V lost 7 bases and J lost 8; bases outside the gene matches: 6. The CDR3 spells CASTLAGGVKQYF. The DNA of the CDR3 is TGTGCCAGCACTCTAGCGGGGGGGGTAAAGCAGTACTTC.